The rows below give T cell receptor beta chains drawn from one sample of a study of blood T cell repertoires in COVID-19. Some clones are missing from TCRdb's copy, which holds only in-frame ones; the method was immunoSEQ multiplex PCR. The table includes 290,000 or so clones, roughly 90% detected once. Sequencing was carried out using PBMCs or T cells enriched from blood (not recorded which). These receptors all come from a woman aged 18-29 years with acute COVID-19. Both conserved end residues are part of each CDR3. D genes are given only for firm matches. Only part of the rows carry a size: once, few, many, or a class if the clone is expanded.

cdr3_nt cdr3_aa clone_size d_call j_call v_call
TGTGCCAGCAGCTTAGAGGGGGGGGCGCGGTACGAGCAGTACTTC CASSLEGGARYEQYF - - TRBJ2-7 TRBV11-3
TGTGCCAGCAGCCAAGAAATCAGGTTATCAGACTATGGCTACACCTTC CASSQEIRLSDYGYTF - - TRBJ1-2 TRBV3-1/TRBV3-2
TGTGCCAGCAGCCAGCAAACCGCGAGAGCTTTCTTT CASSQQTARAFF - - TRBJ1-1 TRBV3-1/TRBV3-2
TGTGCCAGCAGCTTGCCGGGGTCTGAAGCTTTCTTT CASSLPGSEAFF - - TRBJ1-1 TRBV5-6
TGTGCCAGCAGAGCAGAGGCCTACGAGCAGTACTTC CASRAEAYEQYF - - TRBJ2-7 TRBV2
TGTGCCAGCAGTCCCCCCACCGTTTCGGGACTAGCGGGAGGGCAAGGCACAGATACGCAGTATTTT CASSPPTVSGLAGGQGTDTQYF - TRBD2 TRBJ2-3 TRBV28
TGTGCCAGCAGCCGTTATAGCAATCAGCCCCAGCATTTT CASSRYSNQPQHF - - TRBJ1-5 TRBV6-5
TGTGCCAGCAGCTCTGGACAGGGTGGGAGCAATCAGCCCCAGCATTTT CASSSGQGGSNQPQHF - TRBD1 TRBJ1-5 TRBV9
TGTGCCAGCAGCTTAGAGGGACAGGGGGGTCGCAATGAGCAGTTCTTC CASSLEGQGGRNEQFF - TRBD1 TRBJ2-1 TRBV11-3
TGTGCCAGCAGATTGACAGGGGTGGGTCGTCAGCCCCAGCATTTT CASRLTGVGRQPQHF - TRBD1 TRBJ1-5 TRBV6-5
TGTGCCAGCAGCCACGGACTAGCGGGAGGTGGTGAGCAGTTCTTC CASSHGLAGGGEQFF - TRBD2 TRBJ2-1 TRBV3-1/TRBV3-2
TGTGCCAGCAGTTCCCACAGCGGGAGTTCCTACGAGCAGTACTTC CASSSHSGSSYEQYF - TRBD2 TRBJ2-7 TRBV28
TGTGCCAGCAGCTCCCCCCGATGGCGGGAGGGAGATACGCAGTATTTT CASSSPRWREGDTQYF - TRBD2 TRBJ2-3 TRBV7-9
TGTGCCAGCAGCCAAGGGCCAGCGGGAGAGGTAGATACGCAGTATTTT CASSQGPAGEVDTQYF - TRBD2 TRBJ2-3 TRBV3-1/TRBV3-2
TGTGCCAGCAGTCGCCTCGGGACTAGCGGCGACGGGGAGCTGTTTTTT CASSRLGTSGDGELFF once TRBD2 TRBJ2-2 TRBV7-3
TGTGCCAGCAGCAAACAGGGGGTAAACACTGAAGCTTTCTTT CASSKQGVNTEAFF once TRBD1 TRBJ1-1 TRBV7-9
TGTGCCAGCTCGGGGGGACTAGCGCAACAAGAGACCCAGTACTTC CASSGGLAQQETQYF - TRBD2 TRBJ2-5 TRBV18